This TCR beta chain was sequenced for a study of CD8 T cells in ankylosing spondylitis. The authors made TCR beta libraries by quantitative 5'-RACE with molecular barcodes. Using its own MiXCR run on the 5' RACE reads, TCRdb lists one record per CDR3 protein. Here the sample spans 500,000 to 650,000 distinct CDR3 sequences, under 5.5% being singletons. Regarding the study as a whole: Reported data indicate significant enrichment of disease-linked clones within matched ankylosing spondylitis synovial fluid. Prior literature has documented some motif variants in synovial fluid and blood from reactive arthritis. Typical of ankylosing spondylitis blood, it appeared, was a TCR beta motif of about eight highly homologous variants. Disease-linked clones, CD8+, were relatively rare in peripheral blood.

To note about this clonotype: Its antigen is still unknown.

V lost 0 bases and J lost 4, with 10 bases in between. The germline V gene encodes CDR1 KGHSH and CDR2 LQKENI. This CDR3 is 14 amino acids long. The chain combines TRBV18 with TRBJ2-7, with unresolved D. The receptor comes from a male donor with ankylosing spondylitis. Material for sequencing was blood, either unsorted or a sorted T cell fraction (not recorded which). CDR3 sequence (DNA): TGTGCCAGCTCACCACCAGGCCGCGAATACGAGCAGTACTTC. Translated, it gives CASSPPGREYEQYF. The full variable domain, its missing parts supplied by reference TRBV18 and TRBJ2-7, is NAGVMQNPRHLVRRRGQEARLRCSPMKGHSHVYWYRQLPEEGLKFMVYLQKENIIDESGMPKERFSAEFPKEGPSILRIQQVVRGDSAAYFCASSPPGREYEQYFGPGTRLTVT.